Sequencing of this T cell receptor (beta chain) was carried out in a study of blood T cell repertoires in COVID-19. Study details: The United States, Italy and Spain provided the acute and convalescent COVID-19 samples. The analysed material was cDNA or gDNA that came from T cells, B-cell-depleted T cells, or PBMCs.

Original processing methods: Reference gene primer amplification in the assay estimated nucleated cell counts. Method: immunoSEQ multiplex PCR; TCRdb's copy keeps in-frame clones and lacks some. V, J and clone size are taken as reported in that table, and D and trimming were inferred from the DNA itself. The data show approximately 75,000 clones, around 76% seen once. Trimming cost V 2 bases and J 3 bases; bases outside gene matches: 0. The CDR3 consists of 15 residues. The germline CDR1 and CDR2 sequences are KGHSH and LQKENI. This chain links TRBV18 with TRBJ2-1; 11 bases match TRBD2. This receptor was obtained from a woman older than 75 with active or convalescent COVID-19. The sequencing sample was made of peripheral blood. The CDR3 region is CASSPGTSGYNEQFF. As DNA, the CDR3 is TGTGCCAGCTCACCAGGGACTAGCGGCTACAATGAGCAGTTCTTC.